Shown below are 31 T cell receptor beta chains from a single sample sequenced in a study of cytomegalovirus exposure and HLA in healthy donors. Clones were sequenced by immunoSEQ multiplex PCR, and TCRdb holds only the in-frame ones, with some missing. The sample consists of about 110,000 clones, approximately 90% of them appearing once. The material sequenced was PBMCs. Receptors were obtained from a young woman in good health and CMV-seronegative.

This clone was observed once. This sequence joins TRBV5-1 and TRBJ1-1; 9 bases line up with TRBD1. Germline CDR1 and CDR2: SGHRS and YFSETQ. After removal of 5 bases from V and 0 bases from J, the junction contained 11 bases not matched to a gene. The CDR3 covers 17 residues. The CDR3 is CASRIGGQGSMNTEAFF. CDR3 bases: TGCGCCAGCAGGATTGGGGGACAGGGTTCCATGAACACTGAAGCTTTCTTT.

V is TRBV7-9 and J is TRBJ1-1; D may be TRBD1 (6 bases). This CDR3 has 12 residues. Germline CDR1 and CDR2: SEHNR and FQNEAQ (reference sequence). V lost 9 bases and J lost 0, with 8 bases in between. The DNA for the CDR3 is TGTGCCAGAGGACAGCTGAACACTGAAGCTTTCTTT. Residues: CARGQLNTEAFF.

V is TRBV6-1 and J is TRBJ2-3; no definite D call. Per germline, CDR1 MNHNS and CDR2 SASEGT. Trimming shortened V by 7 bases and J by 2 bases, and 10 bases separated the two germline ends. This CDR3 spans 13 amino acids. The CDR3 DNA reads as TGTGCCAGCACCCCGACAACCACAGATACGCAGTATTTT. The encoded protein is CASTPTTTDTQYF.

The gene calls are TRBV30 and TRBJ2-2; the D gene is possibly TRBD1 (5 bases). V was clipped by 8 bases and J by 4 bases, with 11 bases between them. The germline V gene encodes CDR1 GTSNPN and CDR2 SVGIG (reference sequence). The CDR3 has 12 residues. CDR3 sequence: CAQTVTTGELFF. In nucleotides, the CDR3 is TGTGCCCAGACAGTCACCACCGGGGAGCTGTTTTTT.

This chain uses TRBV4-1 with TRBJ2-7, with 8 bases that match TRBD2. The V and J ends lost 0 bases and 3 bases, in that order; junction bases with no gene match: 7. The CDR3 runs to 16 residues. Germline-derived CDR1 and CDR2 are MGHRA and YSYEKL. The DNA of the CDR3 is TGCGCCAGCAGCCAAGATCTAGGGACTAGTAACTACGAGCAGTACTTC. It yields the protein CASSQDLGTSNYEQYF.

The V and J genes are TRBV28 and TRBJ2-7, with D possibly TRBD2 on 6 matching bases. The CDR3 extends over 14 amino acids. Germline V gene sequence: CDR1 MDHEN, CDR2 SYDVKM. V lost 4 bases, J lost 4 bases, and 14 bases lay in between. In DNA, the CDR3 is TGTGCCAGCAGTTCGGGAGAAGGGGTTTACGAGCAGTACTTC. As protein: CASSSGEGVYEQYF.

The chain carries TRBV19 and TRBJ2-7, with no clear D. The CDR3 contains 16 residues. Trimming pared 2 bases from V and 2 bases from J, leaving 16 bases between. Germline CDR1 and CDR2: LNHDA and SQIVND (reference sequence). This chain's CDR3 is CASSIKGGRQPYEQYF. The DNA for the CDR3 is TGTGCCAGTAGTATAAAAGGCGGCCGTCAGCCCTACGAGCAGTACTTC.

V is TRBV18 and J is TRBJ1-2; TRBD1 agrees at 7 bases. The CDR3 is 13 amino acids. Germline CDR1 is KGHSH and CDR2 is LQKENI. V shed 5 bases and J 6 bases; nucleotides not matched to a gene: 6. CDR3 in amino acids: CASSKQGDNGYTF. DNA of the CDR3: TGTGCCAGCTCAAAGCAGGGGGATAATGGCTACACCTTC.

The V and J genes are TRBV4-3 and TRBJ1-4; 9 positions agree with TRBD1. This CDR3 spans 16 amino acids. CDR1 and CDR2 (germline): LGHNA, YSLEER. Unmatched junction bases numbered 5, after V lost 1 base and J lost 5 bases. The CDR3 DNA is TGCGCCAGCAGCCAAGGGGAGGGGACAGGGAATGAAAAACTGTTTTTT. Its translation: CASSQGEGTGNEKLFF.

The CDR3 sequence is CASSLSRQGYGYTF. The CDR3 DNA reads TGTGCCAGCAGCTTAAGTAGACAGGGGTATGGCTACACCTTC. The rearrangement links TRBV7-2 to TRBJ1-2; 8 bases are a match to TRBD1. Germline V gene data show CDR1 as SGHTA and CDR2 as FQGNSA. The V segment lost 2 bases and the J segment 5 bases; nucleotides outside the gene matches: 4. This CDR3 has 14 amino acids.

V usage is TRBV5-4 and J usage is TRBJ2-4; weak D call: TRBD2 (5 bases). From germline, CDR1 is SGHNT and CDR2 YYREEE (reference sequence). The CDR3 runs to 14 residues. Trimming took off 4 bases at V and 2 bases at J, with 10 bases between the two ends. The CDR3 sequence: CASSTLASKNIQYF. CDR3 nucleotides: TGTGCCAGCAGCACATTAGCGTCCAAAAACATTCAGTACTTC.

This chain connects TRBV28 to TRBJ1-1; D gene ambiguous. This CDR3 contains 14 residues. CDR1 and CDR2 from the germline V gene are MDHEN and SYDVKM. Trimming took off 2 bases at V and 0 bases at J, with 7 bases between the two ends. CDR3 amino acids: CASSLTVMNTEAFF. The CDR3 DNA follows: TGTGCCAGCAGTTTAACAGTCATGAACACTGAAGCTTTCTTT.

The chain employs TRBV11-2 and TRBJ2-7, with a weak D call TRBD1 (8 bases). CDR1 is SGHAT, CDR2 FQNNGV, per germline. The V gene lost 5 bases and the J gene lost 3 bases, with 17 bases spanning the gap. The CDR3 totals 15 residues. The CDR3 DNA reads TGTGCCAGCAGCATCTACAGGGGGAGGGACTACGAGCAGTACTTC. Amino acids: CASSIYRGRDYEQYF.

The V gene is TRBV19, the J gene TRBJ2-2; D may be TRBD2 (5 bases). CDR1 LNHDA and CDR2 SQIVND come from the germline V gene (reference sequence). The CDR3 loop spans 16 amino acids. V was shortened by 0 bases and J by 4 bases, with 12 bases between the two germline ends. CDR3 in DNA: TGTGCCAGTAGTATAGATCACCGGGGATTCACCGGGGAGCTGTTTTTT. Amino acid sequence: CASSIDHRGFTGELFF.

This sequence joins TRBV30 and TRBJ2-3; D possibly corresponds to TRBD2 (5 bases). The CDR3 spans 17 residues. Germline CDR1 GTSNPN, CDR2 SVGIG (reference sequence). The V gene lost 0 bases and the J gene lost 1 base, with 17 bases spanning the gap. CDR3 sequence reads: CAWSVRGGLRRTDTQYF. The DNA for the CDR3 is TGTGCCTGGAGTGTACGGGGTGGGCTCCGACGCACAGATACGCAGTATTTT.

This clone was detected once. The chain carries TRBV6-1 and TRBJ2-7; TRBD1 matches at 9 bases. Germline lookup yields CDR1 MNHNS and CDR2 SASEGT. The ends lost 1 base at V and 6 bases at J; junction bases unmatched: 7. The CDR3 covers 15 residues. The CDR3 coding sequence is TGTGCCAGCAGTGAAGATTACAGGGGGCGTAGCGAGCAGTACTTC. It specifies CASSEDYRGRSEQYF.

The chain couples TRBV5-8 to TRBJ1-5; weak D call: TRBD1 (5 bases). Germline V gene lookup returns CDR1 SGHTS and CDR2 YDEGEE. The CDR3 covers 15 residues. Trimming left V 0 bases short and J 0 bases short, with 7 bases between. In DNA, the CDR3 is TGTGCCAGCAGCTTGGGACAGTATAGCAATCAGCCCCAGCATTTT. Translation gives CASSLGQYSNQPQHF.

The chain carries TRBV5-1 and TRBJ1-1; 8 bases are a match to TRBD1. Germline assignment: CDR1 SGHRS and CDR2 YFSETQ. The CDR3 is 16 amino acids. V shed 0 bases and J 0 bases; nucleotides not matched to a gene: 4. DNA for the CDR3: TGCGCCAGCAGCTTGGGGTGGACAGGGCTGAACACTGAAGCTTTCTTT. This encodes CASSLGWTGLNTEAFF.

V and J are TRBV2 and TRBJ1-2; 7 bases fit TRBD1. The CDR3 is 15 residues long. V lost 2 bases and J lost 8; bases outside the gene matches: 11. The germline gives CDR1 SNHLY, CDR2 FYNNEI. The CDR3 region is CASSEFVTGSGGYTF. DNA of the CDR3: TGTGCCAGCAGTGAATTTGTGACAGGGTCTGGAGGCTACACCTTC. The complete variable domain, with remaining parts taken from reference TRBV2 and TRBJ1-2, reads EPEVTQTPSHQVTQMGQEVILRCVPISNHLYFYWYRQILGQKVEFLVSFYNNEISEKSEIFDDQFSVERPDGSNFTLKIRSTKLEDSAMYFCASSEFVTGSGGYTFGSGTRLTVV.

J is TRBJ2-1 and V is TRBV28, with 14 bases lining up with TRBD2. Unmatched junction bases numbered 6, after V lost 7 bases and J lost 7 bases. This CDR3 comprises 15 residues. Germline V lookup: CDR1 MDHEN, CDR2 SYDVKM. CDR3: CASTRGTSGSNEQFF. For the CDR3, the DNA is TGTGCCAGCACCCGTGGGACTAGCGGGAGTAATGAGCAGTTCTTC. Combining the CDR3 with reference TRBV28 and TRBJ2-1 gives the whole variable domain DVKVTQSSRYLVKRTGEKVFLECVQDMDHENMFWYRQDPGLGLRLIYFSYDVKMKEKGDIPEGYSVSREKKERFSLILESASTNQTSMYLCASTRGTSGSNEQFFGPGTRLTVL.

The chain carries TRBV27 and TRBJ2-4; TRBD1 agrees at 9 bases. The trim removed 2 bases at V and 9 bases at J, leaving 5 bases unmatched. From germline, CDR1 is MNHEY and CDR2 SMNVEV (reference sequence). This CDR3 is 14 amino acids long. In DNA form, the CDR3 reads TGTGCCAGCAGTTTAGTTGGACAGGGGAGCATTCAGTACTTC. It is translated as CASSLVGQGSIQYF.

This clone was counted a single time. This chain links TRBV20-1 with TRBJ2-7; D remains unclear. The germline gives CDR1 DFQATT, CDR2 SNEGSKA (reference sequence). The CDR3 has 10 residues. Trimming took off 0 bases at V and 6 bases at J, with 3 bases between the two ends. For the CDR3, the DNA is TGCAGTGCTAGAGAAGCCGAGCAGTACTTC. Amino acid sequence: CSAREAEQYF.

The CDR3 DNA sequence: TGTGCCAGTAGTAGCCGGCCGGCGGGTGAAAAACTGTTTTTT. It encodes CASSSRPAGEKLFF. The chain carries TRBV19 and TRBJ1-4; D call uncertain. Trimming stripped 4 bases from V and 7 bases from J, with 13 bases between. In germline, CDR1 is LNHDA, CDR2 SQIVND (reference sequence). This CDR3 is 14 amino acids long.

This clone appeared once. This sequence joins TRBV30 and TRBJ2-5, with TRBD1 matching over 7 bases. V lost 3 bases to trimming and J lost 5 bases; unmatched junction nucleotides: 6. The length of the CDR3 is 13 residues. The V gene's germline CDR1 is GTSNPN and CDR2 SVGIG (reference sequence). Written as DNA, the CDR3 is TGTGCCTGGAGAAGAAAGGGGGCGGAGACCCAGTACTTC. Its protein product is CAWRRKGAETQYF.

The CDR3 is CASIGGGYGYTF. The CDR3 DNA follows: TGTGCCAGCATCGGGGGGGGCTATGGCTACACCTTC. The chain combines TRBV6-6 with TRBJ1-2, with TRBD1 as a possible D gene (5 bases). Germline lookup yields CDR1 MNHNY and CDR2 SVGAGI (reference sequence). The length of the CDR3 is 12 residues. The germline V and J ends were trimmed by 7 bases and 4 bases, with 10 bases remaining between them.

This rearrangement joins TRBV4-3 to TRBJ2-2; 9 nucleotides line up with TRBD2. The V and J ends lost 0 bases and 3 bases, in that order; junction bases with no gene match: 17. There are 21 residues in the CDR3. Germline values: CDR1 LGHNA, CDR2 YSLEER. The CDR3, as DNA: TGCGCCAGCAGCCAAGAGACAGCGGGGGGCGGACAAGCGAGGGACACCGGGGAGCTGTTTTTT. Translation: CASSQETAGGGQARDTGELFF.

The chain recombines TRBV28 with TRBJ2-5; D not certain. The CDR3 runs 11 residues. Germline CDR1 is MDHEN and CDR2 is SYDVKM. V lost 7 bases and J lost 1, with 4 bases in between. The CDR3 coding sequence is TGTGCCAGCATCAGCCAAGAGACCCAGTACTTC. Amino acid sequence: CASISQETQYF.

The V gene is TRBV28, the J gene TRBJ2-3, with 7 bases fitting TRBD1. The V and J ends lost 7 bases and 8 bases, in that order; junction bases with no gene match: 12. The CDR3 loop spans 14 amino acids. Germline loops: CDR1 MDHEN, CDR2 SYDVKM. CDR3 protein: CASKTRGISGTQYF. The CDR3 DNA sequence: TGTGCCAGCAAGACCAGGGGGATAAGTGGTACGCAGTATTTT.

The chain uses TRBV7-9 and TRBJ1-4, with D possibly being TRBD1 (5 bases). CDR3 length equals 15 residues. Looked up from germline, CDR1 is SEHNR and CDR2 is FQNEAQ (reference sequence). V was clipped by 0 bases and J by 8 bases, with 13 bases between them. The DNA of the CDR3 is TGTGCCAGCAGCTTAGCGGGGCAGGTCCTAGAAAAACTGTTTTTT. Amino acids: CASSLAGQVLEKLFF.

This rearrangement joins TRBV30 to TRBJ1-1, with D hard to call. The CDR3 runs 14 residues. In germline, CDR1 is GTSNPN, CDR2 SVGIG (reference sequence). Trimming shortened V by 0 bases and J by 8 bases, and 16 bases separated the two germline ends. CDR3 sequence: CAWSVLGVAPEAFF. CDR3 bases: TGTGCCTGGAGTGTACTCGGGGTGGCCCCCGAAGCTTTCTTT.

This chain links TRBV28 with TRBJ2-3; 8 positions agree with TRBD2. Germline trimming cut 7 bases from V and 3 bases from J; bases unmatched to any gene: 12. This CDR3 contains 16 residues. Germline V lookup: CDR1 MDHEN, CDR2 SYDVKM. Here the CDR3 DNA reads TGTGCCAGCACATCACTTCCGGGACTAGGGACAGATACGCAGTATTTT. Encoded protein: CASTSLPGLGTDTQYF. Supplemented by reference TRBV28 and TRBJ2-3, the full variable domain reads DVKVTQSSRYLVKRTGEKVFLECVQDMDHENMFWYRQDPGLGLRLIYFSYDVKMKEKGDIPEGYSVSREKKERFSLILESASTNQTSMYLCASTSLPGLGTDTQYFGPGTRLTVL.